Described below is a single T cell receptor (beta chain) sequence and its context. The data originate from a study of blood T cells in healthy people across ages. It was with a sample-barcoded 5' primer and a J-beta primer mix that a second PCR of about 7 to 12 cycles was run. Every cDNA molecule carried a tag from a template-switch adaptor bearing 12 random nucleotides. One entry per CDR3 protein, called by TCRdb with MiXCR from the 5' RACE reads. The data show hundreds of thousands of distinct CDR3 sequences, approximately 49% seen once. All donors came from Russia, were Caucasian and healthy, and spanned ages about 6 to 100. Samples had at least 7 million PBMCs isolated from them. Between the trimmed V and J ends, which lost 1 base and 0 bases, there was a span of 8 bases. Germline CDR1 is KGHSH and CDR2 is LQKENI. The CDR3 is 15 amino acids.

The specimen sequenced was blood. The clonotype originates from a woman aged 55 to 70 in good health. The chain has TRBV18 and TRBJ2-3; D not resolved. The CDR3: CASSPLPTSTDTQYF. The CDR3 bases are TGTGCCAGCTCACCACTGCCGACTAGCACAGATACGCAGTATTTT. Full variable domain (remainder filled in from reference TRBV18 and TRBJ2-3): NAGVMQNPRHLVRRRGQEARLRCSPMKGHSHVYWYRQLPEEGLKFMVYLQKENIIDESGMPKERFSAEFPKEGPSILRIQQVVRGDSAAYFCASSPLPTSTDTQYFGPGTRLTVL.